The 23 T cell receptor beta chains reported below all come from one sample, sequenced in a study of immune cell composition in non-small cell lung cancer. Produced via immunoSEQ multiplex PCR; TCRdb's table is partial and in-frame only. Among about 16,000 clones listed, 69% were seen once. Source material: lung tumor tissue. The source of these receptors is a human donor with non-small cell lung cancer.

The chain has TRBV30 and TRBJ2-1; 9 bases fit TRBD2. Germline CDR1 reads GTSNPN; CDR2 reads SVGIG (reference sequence). J was trimmed by 1 base and V by 1 base; bases with no gene match: 5. This CDR3 is 16 amino acids long. The CDR3 sequence is CAWSAAGGLSYNEQFF. DNA of the CDR3: TGTGCCTGGAGTGCGGCGGGGGGGCTATCCTACAATGAGCAGTTCTTC.

This chain links TRBV19 with TRBJ2-6, with D unresolved. The length of the CDR3 is 15 residues. Germline-derived CDR1 and CDR2 are LNHDA and SQIVND (reference sequence). The V end was cut by 4 bases, the J end by 0 bases, with 7 bases between. CDR3 residues: CASSNLFSGANVLTF. The CDR3 region has the DNA TGTGCCAGTAGTAATCTTTTCTCTGGGGCCAACGTCCTGACTTTC. The full variable domain, in which reference TRBV19 and TRBJ2-6 provide the parts outside the CDR3, is DGGITQSPKYLFRKEGQNVTLSCEQNLNHDAMYWYRQDPGQGLRLIYYSQIVNDFQKGDIAEGYSVSREKKESFPLTVTSAQKNPTAFYLCASSNLFSGANVLTFGAGSRLTVL.

This rearrangement joins TRBV5-1 to TRBJ2-3; 11 bases match TRBD2. Germline V gene sequence: CDR1 SGHRS, CDR2 YFSETQ. This CDR3 is built from 15 residues. J gave up 2 bases and V 2 bases, and 1 base lay outside the gene matches. The CDR3 DNA sequence: TGCGCCAGCAGCTTACTAGCGGGGGACACAGATACGCAGTATTTT. Translating gives CASSLLAGDTDTQYF. Complete variable domain (other parts from reference TRBV5-1 and TRBJ2-3): KAGVTQTPRYLIKTRGQQVTLSCSPISGHRSVSWYQQTPGQGLQFLFEYFSETQRNKGNFPGRFSGRQFSNSRSEMNVSTLELGDSALYLCASSLLAGDTDTQYFGPGTRLTVL.

This clone has only a few counts. V and J are TRBV2 and TRBJ1-4; possibly TRBD1 for D (5 bases). The V end was cut by 7 bases, the J end by 6 bases, with 12 bases between. The CDR3 is 13 amino acids. Germline assignment: CDR1 SNHLY and CDR2 FYNNEI. The CDR3 is CASKGLGDEKLFF. The CDR3 region has the DNA TGTGCCAGCAAGGGGTTAGGGGATGAAAAACTGTTTTTT.

The chain links TRBV5-1 to TRBJ1-3, with D unclear. CDR1 SGHRS and CDR2 YFSETQ come from the germline V gene. CDR3 length: 13 residues. Trimming stripped 2 bases from V and 5 bases from J, with 8 bases between. The CDR3 is CASSLGTRNTIYF. CDR3 DNA: TGCGCCAGCAGCTTAGGCACTAGAAACACCATATATTTT.

This rearrangement joins TRBV5-1 to TRBJ2-2; TRBD2 matches 10 bases. The CDR3 consists of 17 residues. V dropped 0 bases and J dropped 4; count of bases not matched to a gene: 6. Per germline, CDR1 SGHRS and CDR2 YFSETQ. The CDR3 protein is CASSLGLAGGGTGELFF. In DNA, the CDR3 is TGCGCCAGCAGCTTGGGACTAGCGGGTGGCGGCACCGGGGAGCTGTTTTTT.

This sequence joins TRBV11-3 and TRBJ2-3, with 9 bases fitting TRBD2. J lost 2 bases, V lost 2 bases, and 5 bases had no gene match. The germline V gene encodes CDR1 SGHNT and CDR2 YENEEA. This CDR3 is built from 16 residues. The chain's CDR3 is CASSLRRGGYTDTQYF. In DNA, the CDR3 is TGTGCCAGCAGCTTACGGCGGGGGGGCTACACAGATACGCAGTATTTT. The whole variable domain, filled in from reference TRBV11-3 and TRBJ2-3, reads EAGVVQSPRYKIIEKKQPVAFWCNPISGHNTLYWYLQNLGQGPELLIRYENEEAVDDSQLPKDRFSAERLKGVDSTLKIQPAELGDSAVYLCASSLRRGGYTDTQYFGPGTRLTVL.

The chain employs TRBV6-6 and TRBJ2-1; TRBD2 might be the D (5 bases). There are 11 residues in the CDR3. Trimming shortened V by 8 bases and J by 13 bases, and 15 bases separated the two germline ends. In germline, CDR1 is MNHNY, CDR2 SVGAGI (reference sequence). The CDR3 DNA follows: TGTGCCAGCCTTACCCGGACTCGCCAGTTCTTC. Protein: CASLTRTRQFF.

The CDR3 DNA is TGTGCCAGCTTCTTGACTAGCGGACCAAACTACGAGCAGTACTTC. This translates into CASFLTSGPNYEQYF. The chain employs TRBV2 and TRBJ2-7; TRBD2 matches 9 bases. The CDR3 has 15 amino acids. After removal of 8 bases from V and 3 bases from J, the junction contained 11 bases not matched to a gene. Germline CDR1 is SNHLY and CDR2 is FYNNEI.

The chain is built from TRBV4-1 and TRBJ1-1, with D perhaps TRBD1 (6 bases). This CDR3 contains 16 residues. Trimming shortened V by 1 base and J by 5 bases, and 17 bases separated the two germline ends. Germline assignment: CDR1 MGHRA and CDR2 YSYEKL. The CDR3 is CASSQGGRGGATEAFF. As DNA, the CDR3 is TGCGCCAGCAGCCAAGGGGGACGTGGGGGCGCGACTGAAGCTTTCTTT.

This clone was counted only a few times. The rearrangement joins TRBV10-3 to TRBJ1-1, with D perhaps TRBD1 (5 bases). Germline values: CDR1 ENHRY, CDR2 SYGVKD. CDR3 length: 12 amino acids. The CDR3 region has the DNA TGTGCAACCCGAAGGGGGAACACTGAAGCTTTCTTT. As protein: CATRRGNTEAFF.

CDR3 protein: CASTMDREGNQPQHF. Written as DNA, the CDR3 is TGTGCCAGCACTATGGACAGGGAAGGCAATCAGCCCCAGCATTTT. V gene TRBV2 combines with J gene TRBJ1-5, with 8 bases matching TRBD1. The CDR3 covers 15 residues. The junction had 7 bases not matched to a gene; V was cut back by 7 bases and J by 2 bases. Germline CDR1 SNHLY, CDR2 FYNNEI.

This chain connects TRBV5-1 to TRBJ1-2; D might be TRBD1 (5 bases). With 2 bases removed from V and 3 bases from J, the gap between germline ends came to 8 bases. Germline V gene data show CDR1 as SGHRS and CDR2 as YFSETQ. CDR3 length: 13 residues. The CDR3 sequence: CASSLDSYYGYTF. The CDR3 DNA reads as TGCGCCAGCAGCTTAGACAGCTACTATGGCTACACCTTC.

The V and J genes are TRBV18 and TRBJ2-7; the D is unclear. Trimming removed 3 bases at V and 4 bases at J, with 4 bases between. CDR1 is KGHSH and CDR2 is LQKENI in the germline V gene. This CDR3 has 11 residues. The CDR3 sequence is CASSPGYEQYF. The CDR3 nucleotides are TGTGCCAGCTCACCCGGGTACGAGCAGTACTTC.

CDR3 residues: CASSPLGGGSYNEQFF. DNA for the CDR3: TGTGCCAGCAGTCCCCTGGGGGGGGGTTCCTACAATGAGCAGTTCTTC. The rearrangement links TRBV25-1 to TRBJ2-1, with 7 bases that match TRBD2. V was clipped by 5 bases and J by 1 base; unmatched bases: 8. Germline V lookup: CDR1 MGHDK, CDR2 SYGVNS. This CDR3 is built from 16 residues.

V is TRBV7-9 and J is TRBJ2-5; D remains unclear. The germline gives CDR1 SEHNR, CDR2 FQNEAQ (reference sequence). This CDR3 contains 15 residues. The germline V and J ends were trimmed by 1 base and 1 base, with 10 bases remaining between them. This CDR3 reads CASSLVSGPQETQYF. The CDR3 DNA sequence: TGTGCCAGCAGCTTAGTGTCGGGTCCCCAAGAGACCCAGTACTTC.

This clone was observed a few times. The chain employs TRBV4-1 and TRBJ1-6; 11 bases match TRBD1. Germline lookup yields CDR1 MGHRA and CDR2 YSYEKL. The CDR3 is made up of 16 amino acids. V trimming: 4 bases; J trimming: 14 bases; junction bases outside the gene matches: 13. This chain's CDR3 is CASSRIGQGAPGALHF. CDR3 DNA: TGCGCCAGCAGCCGGATAGGACAGGGGGCACCCGGGGCCCTCCACTTT.

The chain couples TRBV5-8 to TRBJ1-1; 7 nucleotides agree with TRBD1. V shed 4 bases and J 1 base; nucleotides not matched to a gene: 7. From germline, CDR1 is SGHTS and CDR2 YDEGEE. This CDR3 has 15 amino acids. Written as DNA, the CDR3 is TGTGCCAGCAGCCCGGGGACAGTTTCGAACACTGAAGCTTTCTTT. As protein: CASSPGTVSNTEAFF.

This chain connects TRBV18 to TRBJ1-1; maybe TRBD1 (5 bases). CDR3 length: 14 residues. In germline, CDR1 is KGHSH, CDR2 LQKENI. V shed 5 bases and J shed 3 bases, with 13 bases lying between them. The chain's CDR3 is CASSGAHTDTEAFF. Written as DNA, the CDR3 is TGTGCCAGCTCAGGGGCACACACGGACACTGAAGCTTTCTTT. The variable domain in full, completed from reference TRBV18 and TRBJ1-1, reads NAGVMQNPRHLVRRRGQEARLRCSPMKGHSHVYWYRQLPEEGLKFMVYLQKENIIDESGMPKERFSAEFPKEGPSILRIQQVVRGDSAAYFCASSGAHTDTEAFFGQGTRLTVV.

The rearrangement uses TRBV10-1 and TRBJ1-2; D remains unclear. CDR3 length equals 14 residues. Germline assignment: CDR1 WNHNN and CDR2 SYGVQD (reference sequence). V was shortened by 4 bases and J by 8 bases, with 17 bases between the two germline ends. CDR3: CASSASDSPRGYTF. In DNA form, the CDR3 reads TGCGCCAGCAGTGCTTCAGACTCTCCCCGGGGCTACACCTTC.

V gene TRBV5-6 combines with J gene TRBJ1-6; D is undetermined. The CDR3 runs to 16 residues. V shed 4 bases and J shed 0 bases, with 11 bases lying between them. Looked up from germline, CDR1 is SGHDT and CDR2 is YYEEEE. The CDR3: CASSPLRSSYNSPLHF. The DNA of the CDR3 is TGTGCCAGCAGCCCCCTCCGGAGCTCCTATAATTCACCCCTCCACTTT.

The genes are TRBV4-2 and TRBJ1-1, with 7 bases identical to TRBD1. Trimming at V came to 1 base and at J to 0 bases, leaving 5 bases not matched to a gene. Germline assignment: CDR1 LGHNA and CDR2 YNFKEQ. There are 16 residues in the CDR3. For the CDR3, the DNA is TGTGCCAGCAGCCAAGTGGGGACAGCTTTGAACACTGAAGCTTTCTTT. Translated, it gives CASSQVGTALNTEAFF.

The chain has TRBV5-4 and TRBJ2-7, with 12 nucleotides matching TRBD1. The ends lost 0 bases at V and 6 bases at J; junction bases unmatched: 4. Germline loops: CDR1 SGHNT, CDR2 YYREEE (reference sequence). The CDR3 is 15 amino acids. CDR3 bases: TGTGCCAGCAGCTTGGCGGGGACAGGGGGCTTCGAGCAGTACTTC. It specifies CASSLAGTGGFEQYF.